This T cell receptor beta chain was recovered during a study of cytomegalovirus exposure and HLA in healthy donors. Whole-study context: A subsequent analysis stated that the 100 to 150 validation repertoires were run on the same platform as the approximately 700 first-cohort repertoires. General study points: Associated with cytomegalovirus, according to the listing, were 150 to 200 TCR beta chains. In vitro data verified a few CMV-associated chains as specific for CMV antigens.

In germline, CDR1 is SEHNR, CDR2 FQNEAQ (reference sequence). V lost 5 bases, J lost 2 bases, and 16 bases lay in between. The CDR3 is made up of 15 amino acids. The method was immunoSEQ multiplex PCR; TCRdb's version includes in-frame clones alone and lacks a portion of them. The sample gives around 140,000 clones, roughly 87% of which show up once; 1.2% is in the top ten. As to this clone: Its matching antigen is unknown.

The sample consisted of PBMCs. The source is a woman aged 18 to 35 in good health and CMV-seronegative. The chain uses TRBV7-9 and TRBJ2-7; a possible D gene is TRBD1 (6 bases). In nucleotides, the CDR3 is TGTGCCAGCAGCCGGGACACCGGGATCCCCTACGAGCAGTACTTC. It translates to CASSRDTGIPYEQYF.